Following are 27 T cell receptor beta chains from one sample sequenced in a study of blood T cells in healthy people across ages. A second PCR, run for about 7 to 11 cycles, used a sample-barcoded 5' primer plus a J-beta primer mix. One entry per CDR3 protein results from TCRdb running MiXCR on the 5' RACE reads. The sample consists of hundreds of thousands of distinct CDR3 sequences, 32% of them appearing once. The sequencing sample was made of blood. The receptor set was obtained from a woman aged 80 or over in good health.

The CDR3 DNA reads as TGTGCCACCAGCATGAACACCTACGAGCAGTTCTTC. Translated, it gives CATSMNTYEQFF. V is TRBV15 and J is TRBJ2-1; the D is unclear. The germline V and J ends were trimmed by 4 bases and 10 bases, with 11 bases remaining between them. Germline assignment: CDR1 LNHNV and CDR2 YYDKDF (reference sequence). The CDR3 length is 12 residues.

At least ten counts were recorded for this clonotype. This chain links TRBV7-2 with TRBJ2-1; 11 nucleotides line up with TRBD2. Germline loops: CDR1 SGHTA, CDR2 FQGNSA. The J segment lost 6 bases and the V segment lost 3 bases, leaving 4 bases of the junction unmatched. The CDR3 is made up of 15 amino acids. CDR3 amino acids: CASSFSGGAGNEQFF. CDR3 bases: TGTGCCAGCAGCTTTAGCGGGGGGGCGGGCAATGAGCAGTTCTTC.

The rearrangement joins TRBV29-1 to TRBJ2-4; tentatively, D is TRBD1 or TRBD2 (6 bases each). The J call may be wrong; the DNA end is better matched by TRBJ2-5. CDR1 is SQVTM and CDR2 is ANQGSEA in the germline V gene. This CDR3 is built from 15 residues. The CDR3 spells CSVEEPGAGQETQYF. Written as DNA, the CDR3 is TGCAGCGTTGAAGAACCGGGGGCAGGTCAAGAGACCCAGTACTTC.

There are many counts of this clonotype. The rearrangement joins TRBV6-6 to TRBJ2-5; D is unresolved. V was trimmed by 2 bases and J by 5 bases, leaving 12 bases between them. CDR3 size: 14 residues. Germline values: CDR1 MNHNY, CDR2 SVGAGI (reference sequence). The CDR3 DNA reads TGTGCCAGCAGTTACAGGACCCAAGGGGAGACCCAGTACTTC. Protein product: CASSYRTQGETQYF.

The CDR3 loop reads CASRRERTGGTGELFF. The CDR3 DNA sequence: TGTGCCAGCAGACGGGAAAGGACAGGGGGCACCGGGGAGCTGTTTTTT. The chain couples TRBV6-5 to TRBJ2-2; 10 positions agree with TRBD1. The CDR3 totals 16 residues. From germline, CDR1 is MNHEY and CDR2 SVGAGI. V trimming: 6 bases; J trimming: 4 bases; junction bases outside the gene matches: 8.

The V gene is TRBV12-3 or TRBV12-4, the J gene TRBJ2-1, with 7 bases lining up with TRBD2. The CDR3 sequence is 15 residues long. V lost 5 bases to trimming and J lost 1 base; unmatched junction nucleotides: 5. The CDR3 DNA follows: TGTGCCAGCAGTCGGCCGGGGGGATCCTACAATGAGCAGTTCTTC. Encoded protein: CASSRPGGSYNEQFF.

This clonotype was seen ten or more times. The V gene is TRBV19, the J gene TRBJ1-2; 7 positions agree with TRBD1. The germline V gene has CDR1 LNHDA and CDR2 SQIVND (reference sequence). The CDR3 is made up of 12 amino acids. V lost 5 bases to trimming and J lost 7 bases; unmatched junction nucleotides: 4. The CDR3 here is CASSQGGPGYTF. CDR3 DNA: TGTGCCAGTAGTCAGGGGGGACCTGGCTACACCTTC.

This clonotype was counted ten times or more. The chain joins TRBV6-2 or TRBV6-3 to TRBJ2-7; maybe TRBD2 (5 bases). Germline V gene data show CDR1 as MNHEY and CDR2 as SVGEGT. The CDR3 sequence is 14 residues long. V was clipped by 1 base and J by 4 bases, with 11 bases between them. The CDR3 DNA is TGTGCCAGCAGTTACTTCGGGGTCACTTACGAGCAGTACTTC. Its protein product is CASSYFGVTYEQYF.

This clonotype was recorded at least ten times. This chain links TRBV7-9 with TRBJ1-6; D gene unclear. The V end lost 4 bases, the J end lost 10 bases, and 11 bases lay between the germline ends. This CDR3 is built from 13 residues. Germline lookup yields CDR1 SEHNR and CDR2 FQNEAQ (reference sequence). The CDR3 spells CASSSINRSPLHF. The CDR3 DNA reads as TGTGCCAGCAGCTCCATAAACCGATCACCCCTCCACTTT.

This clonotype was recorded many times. CDR3 in DNA: TGTGCCAGCAGCCATCTAGGGGACAGAAGCACAGATACGCAGTATTTT. It is translated as CASSHLGDRSTDTQYF. The genes are TRBV9 and TRBJ2-3; 7 bases agree with TRBD1. CDR3 length: 16 amino acids. Germline loops: CDR1 SGDLS, CDR2 YYNGEE. J gave up 0 bases and V 4 bases, and 8 bases lay outside the gene matches.

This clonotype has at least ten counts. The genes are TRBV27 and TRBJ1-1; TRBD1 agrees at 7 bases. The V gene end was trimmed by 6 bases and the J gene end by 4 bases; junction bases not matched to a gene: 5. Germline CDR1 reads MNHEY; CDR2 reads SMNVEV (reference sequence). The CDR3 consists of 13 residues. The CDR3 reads CASSPPGGTEAFF. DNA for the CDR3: TGTGCCAGCAGCCCCCCAGGGGGCACTGAAGCTTTCTTT.

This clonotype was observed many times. CDR3 coding DNA: TGTGCCAGCAGTCACAACACTGAAGCTTTCTTT. It codes for CASSHNTEAFF. The chain joins TRBV6-2 or TRBV6-3 to TRBJ1-1; no reliable D call. This CDR3 contains 11 residues. V was pared by 5 bases and J by 2 bases, with 3 bases between. Germline V gives CDR1 MNHEY, CDR2 SVGEGT.

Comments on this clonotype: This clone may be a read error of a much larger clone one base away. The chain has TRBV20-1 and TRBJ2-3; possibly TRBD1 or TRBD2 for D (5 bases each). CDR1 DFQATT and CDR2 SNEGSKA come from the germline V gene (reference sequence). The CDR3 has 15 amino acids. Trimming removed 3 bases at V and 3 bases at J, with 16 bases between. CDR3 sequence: CSASDGNRRTDTQYF. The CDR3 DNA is TGCAGTGCTAGTGATGGAAACAGGAGGACAGATACGCAGTATTTT.

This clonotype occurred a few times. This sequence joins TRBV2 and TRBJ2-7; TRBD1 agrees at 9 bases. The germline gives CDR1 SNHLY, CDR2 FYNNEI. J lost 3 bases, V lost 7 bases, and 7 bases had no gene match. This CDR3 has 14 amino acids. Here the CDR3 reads CASIGDRVRYEQYF. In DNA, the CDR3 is TGTGCCAGCATAGGGGACAGGGTACGCTACGAGCAGTACTTC.

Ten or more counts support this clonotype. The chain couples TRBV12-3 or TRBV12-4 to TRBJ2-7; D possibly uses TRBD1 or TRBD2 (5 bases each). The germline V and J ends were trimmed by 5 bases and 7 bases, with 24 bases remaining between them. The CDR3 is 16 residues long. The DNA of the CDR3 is TGTGCCAGCAGTCCGGACGACAGTGGTGGAGGAGGAGAGCAGTACTTC. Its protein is CASSPDDSGGGGEQYF.

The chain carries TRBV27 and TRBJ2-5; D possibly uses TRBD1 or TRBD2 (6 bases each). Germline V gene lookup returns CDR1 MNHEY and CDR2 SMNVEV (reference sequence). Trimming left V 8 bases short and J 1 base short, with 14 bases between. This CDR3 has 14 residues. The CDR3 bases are TGTGCCAGCCACCCGGGGGCCAGCCAAGAGACCCAGTACTTC. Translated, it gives CASHPGASQETQYF.

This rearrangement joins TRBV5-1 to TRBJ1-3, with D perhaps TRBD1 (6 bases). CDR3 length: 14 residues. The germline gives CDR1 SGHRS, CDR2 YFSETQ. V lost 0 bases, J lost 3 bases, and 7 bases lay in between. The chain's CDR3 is CASSLGTVGNTIYF. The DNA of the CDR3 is TGCGCCAGCAGCTTGGGGACAGTTGGAAACACCATATATTTT.

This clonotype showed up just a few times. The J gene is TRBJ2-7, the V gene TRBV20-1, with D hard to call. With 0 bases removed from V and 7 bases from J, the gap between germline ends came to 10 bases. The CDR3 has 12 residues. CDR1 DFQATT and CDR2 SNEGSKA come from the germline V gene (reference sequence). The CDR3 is CSAREAPSEQYF. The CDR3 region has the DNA TGCAGTGCTAGAGAAGCTCCGTCGGAGCAGTACTTC.

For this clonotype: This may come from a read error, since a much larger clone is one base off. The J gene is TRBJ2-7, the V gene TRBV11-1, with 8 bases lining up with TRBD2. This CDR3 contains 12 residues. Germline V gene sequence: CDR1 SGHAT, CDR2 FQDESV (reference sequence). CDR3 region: CTSSNREGTQYF. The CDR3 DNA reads TGTACCAGCAGCAACCGGGAGGGCACCCAGTACTTC. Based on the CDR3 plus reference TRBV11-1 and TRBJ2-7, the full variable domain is EAEVAQSPRYKITEKSQAVAFWCDPISGHATLYWYRQILGQGPELLVQFQDESVVDDSQLPKDRFSAERLKGVDSTLKIQPAELGDSAMYLCTSSNREGTQYFGPGTRLTVT.

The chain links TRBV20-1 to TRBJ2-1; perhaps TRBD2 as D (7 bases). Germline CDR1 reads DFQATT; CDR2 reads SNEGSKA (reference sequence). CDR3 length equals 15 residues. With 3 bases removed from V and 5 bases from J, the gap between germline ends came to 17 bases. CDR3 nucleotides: TGCAGTGCTAGTCGGCTAGGGGGGGGGCACAATGAGCAGTTCTTC. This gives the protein CSASRLGGGHNEQFF.

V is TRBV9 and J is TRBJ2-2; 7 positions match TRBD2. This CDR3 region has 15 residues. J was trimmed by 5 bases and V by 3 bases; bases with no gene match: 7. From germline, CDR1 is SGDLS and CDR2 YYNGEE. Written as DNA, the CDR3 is TGTGCCAGCAGCGCCCCAGGACTAGGGACCGGGGAGCTGTTTTTT. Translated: CASSAPGLGTGELFF.

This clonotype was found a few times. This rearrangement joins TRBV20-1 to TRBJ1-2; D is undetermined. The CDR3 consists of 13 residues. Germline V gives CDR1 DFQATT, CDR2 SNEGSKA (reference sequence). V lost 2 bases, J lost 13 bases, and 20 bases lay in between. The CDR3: CSARSPRGDALTF. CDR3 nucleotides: TGCAGTGCTAGATCACCCCGCGGCGATGCGCTCACCTTC.

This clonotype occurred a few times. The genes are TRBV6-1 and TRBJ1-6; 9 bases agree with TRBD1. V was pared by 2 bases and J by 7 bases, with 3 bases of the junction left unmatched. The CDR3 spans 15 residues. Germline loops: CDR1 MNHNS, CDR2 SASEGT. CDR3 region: CASSETGTGNSPLHF. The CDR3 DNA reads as TGTGCCAGCAGTGAAACGGGGACAGGGAATTCACCCCTCCACTTT.

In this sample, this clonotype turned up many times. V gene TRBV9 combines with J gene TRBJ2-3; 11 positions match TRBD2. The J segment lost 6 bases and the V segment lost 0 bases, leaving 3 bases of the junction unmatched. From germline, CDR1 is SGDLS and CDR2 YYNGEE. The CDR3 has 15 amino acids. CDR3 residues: CASSVGLAGTDTQYF. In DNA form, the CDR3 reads TGTGCCAGCAGCGTAGGACTAGCGGGGACGGATACGCAGTATTTT.

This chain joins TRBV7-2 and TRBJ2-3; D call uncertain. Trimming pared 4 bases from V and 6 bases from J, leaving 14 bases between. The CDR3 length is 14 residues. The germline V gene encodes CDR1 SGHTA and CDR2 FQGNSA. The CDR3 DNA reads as TGTGCCAGCAGCTCTAAAAAGGGTCGTGATACGCAGTATTTT. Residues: CASSSKKGRDTQYF.

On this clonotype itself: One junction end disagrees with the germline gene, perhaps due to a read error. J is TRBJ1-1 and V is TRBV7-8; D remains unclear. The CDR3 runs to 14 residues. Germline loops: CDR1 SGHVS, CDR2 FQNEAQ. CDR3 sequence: CASSLAEGVTGAFF. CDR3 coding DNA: TGTGCCAGCAGCTTAGCCGAGGGAGTAACTGGAGCTTTCTTT.

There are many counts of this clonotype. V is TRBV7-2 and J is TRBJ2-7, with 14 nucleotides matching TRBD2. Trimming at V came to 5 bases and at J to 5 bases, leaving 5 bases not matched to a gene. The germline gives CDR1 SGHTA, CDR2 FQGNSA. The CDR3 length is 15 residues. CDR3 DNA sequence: TGTGCCAGCAGCCCGACGGGACTAGCGGGGGACGAGCAGTACTTC. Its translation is CASSPTGLAGDEQYF.